This is a list of T cell receptor beta chains from one sample in a study of cytomegalovirus exposure and HLA in healthy donors. Sequenced by immunoSEQ multiplex PCR; TCRdb stores in-frame clones only, minus some. The repertoire holds 120,000 to 150,000 clones, with 65% to 80% as singletons. Material: PBMCs. Every receptor here comes from a male donor in good health and CMV-seropositive. The CDR3 runs from the conserved cysteine through the conserved F or W. A D gene is named only where the DNA matches it firmly. Only some rows state a clone size, as once, few, many or a class for expanded clones.

d_call,clone_size,j_call,v_call,cdr3_aa,cdr3_nt
NA,NA,TRBJ2-3,TRBV13,CASTDLTDTQYF,TGTGCCAGCACAGATCTTACAGATACGCAGTATTTT
TRBD1,once,TRBJ2-7,TRBV5-1,CASSFATGDEQYF,TGCGCCAGCAGCTTCGCGACAGGGGACGAGCAGTACTTC
NA,NA,TRBJ2-5,TRBV4-1,CASSQAGSVETQYF,TGCGCCAGCAGCCAAGCAGGATCCGTAGAGACCCAGTACTTC
NA,NA,TRBJ1-2,TRBV2,CASSENTPRF,TGTGCCAGCAGTGAAAACACGCCCCGCTTC
NA,NA,TRBJ2-7,TRBV7-6,CASSSDLTYEQYF,TGTGCCAGCAGCTCCGACTTGACTTACGAGCAGTACTTC
TRBD1,NA,TRBJ1-5,TRBV4-1,CASSLGQASNQPQHF,TGCGCCAGCAGTCTTGGACAGGCCAGCAATCAGCCCCAGCATTTT
TRBD2,NA,TRBJ2-1,TRBV9,CASSRGGGTIYNEQFF,TGTGCCAGCAGCAGGGGCGGGGGGACTATCTACAATGAGCAGTTCTTC
NA,NA,TRBJ2-1,TRBV6-6,CASSYSTSEYNEQFF,TGTGCCAGCAGTTATTCGACTAGTGAGTACAATGAGCAGTTCTTC
NA,few,TRBJ2-1,TRBV30,CAWNYLSLDNEQFF,TGTGCCTGGAATTACCTATCATTGGACAATGAGCAGTTCTTC
TRBD2,NA,TRBJ2-3,TRBV7-2,CASSLSGGSTQYF,TGTGCCAGCAGCTTATCCGGCGGGAGTACGCAGTATTTT
TRBD1,NA,TRBJ1-5,TRBV5-1,CASSPGGPSNQPQHF,TGCGCCAGCAGCCCAGGGGGACCTAGCAATCAGCCCCAGCATTTT
NA,NA,TRBJ2-5,TRBV27,CASRPLEYQETQYF,TGTGCCAGCAGGCCTCTAGAGTACCAAGAGACCCAATACTTC
TRBD2,NA,TRBJ2-5,TRBV6-6,CASSLWGGDQETQYF,TGTGCCAGCAGTCTCTGGGGGGGGGACCAAGAGACCCAGTACTTC
NA,NA,TRBJ1-5,TRBV30,CAWSLLRGSLGPQHF,TGTGCCTGGAGCCTCCTTAGGGGGAGTTTAGGGCCCCAGCATTTT
NA,NA,TRBJ2-2,TRBV28,CASSFVGMAAAGELFF,TGTGCCAGCAGTTTCGTCGGGATGGCAGCGGCCGGGGAGCTGTTTTTT
TRBD2,once,TRBJ2-1,TRBV30,CAWGPGASGSIVNEQFF,TGTGCCTGGGGACCTGGGGCTAGCGGGAGTATTGTCAATGAGCAGTTCTTC
TRBD1,NA,TRBJ2-7,TRBV9,CASSSWTGDNEQYF,TGTGCCAGCAGCTCCTGGACAGGCGACAACGAGCAGTACTTC
TRBD1,NA,TRBJ1-5,TRBV6-5,CASSLQGVGQPQHF,TGTGCCAGCAGTTTACAGGGGGTAGGTCAGCCCCAGCATTTT
NA,NA,TRBJ1-2,TRBV18,CASSPNSDREGGYTF,TGTGCCAGCTCACCCAACAGTGATCGGGAAGGTGGCTACACCTTC
NA,NA,TRBJ1-1,TRBV19,CASTRGSLFSAEAFF,TGTGCCAGTACGCGGGGGTCCCTTTTTAGCGCTGAAGCTTTCTTT
TRBD1,NA,TRBJ1-4,TRBV5-5,CASSATGGYGEKLFF,TGTGCCAGCAGCGCAACAGGGGGCTATGGAGAAAAACTGTTTTTT
TRBD2,NA,TRBJ2-7,TRBV4-1,CASSQLAGDSSYEQYF,TGCGCCAGCAGCCAACTAGCGGGGGACAGCTCCTACGAGCAGTACTTC
NA,few,TRBJ1-1,TRBV2,CASSPPGGMNTEAFF,TGTGCCAGCAGTCCGCCGGGGGGGATGAACACTGAAGCTTTCTTT
TRBD1,NA,TRBJ2-7,TRBV5-4,CASSGTGASYEQYF,TGTGCCAGCTCCGGGACAGGGGCGTCCTACGAGCAGTATTTC
NA,NA,TRBJ1-2,TRBV5-6,CASSLGGTVIYGYTF,TGTGCCAGCAGCTTGGGCGGTACGGTTATCTATGGCTACACCTTC
NA,NA,TRBJ1-5,TRBV5-6,CASSEQGNQPQHF,TGTGCCAGCAGCGAGCAAGGCAATCAGCCCCAGCATTTT
NA,NA,TRBJ2-7,TRBV5-1,CASSFGTDGGEQYF,TGCGCCAGCAGCTTTGGCACCGACGGGGGCGAGCAGTACTTC
NA,NA,TRBJ1-1,TRBV30,CAWGPQQGETEAFF,TGTGCCTGGGGCCCACAACAGGGAGAAACTGAAGCTTTCTTT
TRBD2,NA,TRBJ2-2,TRBV7-7,CASSFSGGEAGELFF,TGTGCTAGCAGCTTTAGCGGGGGAGAGGCCGGGGAGCTGTTTTTT
TRBD2,NA,TRBJ2-3,TRBV4-3,CASSQDGRGRSADTQYF,TGCGCCAGCAGCCAAGATGGACGCGGGAGGTCAGCAGATACGCAGTATTTT
NA,few,TRBJ2-1,TRBV6-5,CASSYSRRAEEQFF,TGTGCCAGCAGTTACTCGAGGAGGGCGGAGGAGCAGTTCTTC
NA,NA,TRBJ1-1,TRBV5-1,CASSWAGPGDTEAFF,TGCGCCAGCAGCTGGGCGGGGCCCGGGGACACTGAAGCTTTCTTT
TRBD1,NA,TRBJ1-1,TRBV4-3,CASSRDRGLNTEAFF,TGCGCCAGTTCCCGGGACAGGGGGCTGAACACTGAAGCTTTCTTT
TRBD1,NA,TRBJ2-1,TRBV29-1,CSVVAGQGREQFF,TGCAGCGTTGTGGCGGGACAGGGGCGCGAGCAGTTCTTC
TRBD2,NA,TRBJ2-1,TRBV9,CASSPRGSSYNEQFF,TGTGCCAGCAGCCCGCGGGGGAGCTCCTACAATGAGCAGTTCTTC
NA,NA,TRBJ1-1,TRBV7-8,CASSLDRKAFF,TGTGCCAGCAGCTTAGACAGAAAAGCTTTCTTT
NA,few,TRBJ1-1,TRBV27,CATGRNAPEAFF,TGTGCCACCGGGAGAAATGCCCCTGAAGCTTTCTTT
NA,few,TRBJ2-3,TRBV28,CASSLASGSPRSTDTQYF,TGTGCCAGCAGCCTAGCTTCCGGGAGCCCGAGAAGCACAGATACGCAGTATTTT
TRBD1,NA,TRBJ1-1,TRBV4-3,CASSQRQGRTEAFF,TGCGCCAGCAGCCAGAGACAGGGTCGCACTGAAGCTTTCTTT
NA,NA,TRBJ1-5,TRBV19,CASKELDSHNQPQHF,TGTGCCAGCAAGGAGTTAGACAGCCACAATCAGCCCCAGCATTTT
NA,NA,TRBJ1-5,TRBV7-6,CASSLRAQRWPQHF,TGTGCCAGCAGCCTGCGGGCTCAAAGATGGCCCCAGCATTTT
NA,NA,TRBJ1-2,TRBV27,CASSFGYGPGGYTF,TGTGCCAGCAGTTTTGGGTACGGGCCGGGGGGCTACACCTTC
TRBD2,few,TRBJ2-1,TRBV25-1,CASSGEGGGSYNEQFF,TGTGCCAGCAGTGGGGAGGGCGGGGGCTCCTACAATGAGCAGTTCTTC
NA,few,TRBJ2-7,TRBV5-5,CASSFSPQGGTSYEQYF,TGTGCCAGCAGCTTCTCACCTCAGGGGGGAACCTCCTACGAGCAGTACTTC
TRBD1,NA,TRBJ1-5,TRBV6-5,CASRQGSNQPQHF,TGTGCCAGCAGACAGGGGAGCAATCAGCCCCAGCATTTT
NA,few,TRBJ1-1,TRBV19,CASSFRTDVTEAFF,TGTGCCAGTAGTTTCCGGACAGACGTGACTGAAGCTTTCTTT
TRBD1,NA,TRBJ1-5,TRBV5-8,CASSSTGTVNQPQHF,TGTGCCAGCAGCTCAACGGGGACAGTCAATCAGCCCCAGCATTTT
NA,NA,TRBJ1-2,TRBV19,CASNDRGGYTNYGYTF,TGTGCCAGCAACGACCGGGGGGGATACACTAACTATGGCTACACCTTC
TRBD1,NA,TRBJ2-5,TRBV13,CASSLRPPGQGTLQETQYF,TGTGCCAGCAGCTTGAGGCCCCCGGGACAGGGGACCCTCCAAGAGACCCAGTACTTC
TRBD1,NA,TRBJ2-7,TRBV4-3,CASSQDEGAEQYF,TGCGCCAGCAGCCAAGATGAGGGGGCCGAGCAGTACTTC
TRBD1,few,TRBJ1-2,TRBV9,CASSAEGWDRGRKRDGYTF,TGTGCCAGCAGCGCAGAGGGATGGGACAGGGGGCGCAAGAGGGATGGCTACACCTTC
NA,NA,TRBJ1-2,TRBV6-4,CASSKIPGDNYGYTF,TGTGCCAGCAGTAAGATACCGGGGGATAACTATGGCTACACCTTC
NA,few,TRBJ2-1,TRBV6-4,CASSQSGDAYNEQFF,TGTGCCAGCAGCCAATCGGGGGATGCCTACAATGAGCAGTTCTTC
NA,NA,TRBJ1-1,TRBV11-1,CASSLSRMNTEAFF,TGTGCCAGCAGCTTATCCAGAATGAACACTGAAGCTTTCTTT